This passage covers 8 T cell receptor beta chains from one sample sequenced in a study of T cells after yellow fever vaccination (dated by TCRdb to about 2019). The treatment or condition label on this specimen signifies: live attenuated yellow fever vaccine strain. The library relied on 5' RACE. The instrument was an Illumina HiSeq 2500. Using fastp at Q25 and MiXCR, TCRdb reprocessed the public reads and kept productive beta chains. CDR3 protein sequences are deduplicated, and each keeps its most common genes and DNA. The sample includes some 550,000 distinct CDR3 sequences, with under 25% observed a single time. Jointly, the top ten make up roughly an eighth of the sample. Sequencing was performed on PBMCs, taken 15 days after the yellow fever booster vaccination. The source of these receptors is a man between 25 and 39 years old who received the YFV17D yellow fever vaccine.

The CDR3 nucleotides are TGCGCCAGCAGCTCGACGGGGCTCTACGAGCAGTACTTC. It codes for CASSSTGLYEQYF. This chain joins TRBV5-1 and TRBJ2-7; tentatively, D is TRBD1 or TRBD2 (5 bases each). Trimming pared 3 bases from V and 3 bases from J, leaving 10 bases between. CDR3 size: 13 residues. CDR1 is SGHRS and CDR2 is YFSETQ in the germline V gene.

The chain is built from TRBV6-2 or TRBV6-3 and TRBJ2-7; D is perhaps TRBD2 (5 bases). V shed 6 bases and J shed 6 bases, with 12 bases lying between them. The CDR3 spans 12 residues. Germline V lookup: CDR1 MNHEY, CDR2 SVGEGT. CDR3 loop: CASRNGEAEQYF. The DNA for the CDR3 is TGTGCCAGCAGAAACGGGGAAGCCGAGCAGTACTTC.

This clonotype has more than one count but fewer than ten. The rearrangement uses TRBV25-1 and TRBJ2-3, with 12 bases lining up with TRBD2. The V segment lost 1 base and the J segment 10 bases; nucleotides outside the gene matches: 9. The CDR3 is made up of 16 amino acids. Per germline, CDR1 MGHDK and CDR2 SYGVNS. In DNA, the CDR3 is TGTGCCAGCAGTGAATGGGGACTAGCGGGTGTGATCGCGCAGTATTTT. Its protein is CASSEWGLAGVIAQYF.

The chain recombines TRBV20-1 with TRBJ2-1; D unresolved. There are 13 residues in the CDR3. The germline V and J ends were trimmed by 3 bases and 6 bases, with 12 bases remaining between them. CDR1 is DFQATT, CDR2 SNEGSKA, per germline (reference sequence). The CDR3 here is CSASITAINEQFF. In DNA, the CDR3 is TGCAGTGCTAGTATTACAGCCATCAATGAGCAGTTCTTC.

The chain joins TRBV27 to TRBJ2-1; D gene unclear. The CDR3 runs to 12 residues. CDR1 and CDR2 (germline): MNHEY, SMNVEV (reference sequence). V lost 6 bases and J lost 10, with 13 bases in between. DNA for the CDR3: TGTGCCAGCAGAACGGTAAACTCGGAGCAGTTCTTC. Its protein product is CASRTVNSEQFF.

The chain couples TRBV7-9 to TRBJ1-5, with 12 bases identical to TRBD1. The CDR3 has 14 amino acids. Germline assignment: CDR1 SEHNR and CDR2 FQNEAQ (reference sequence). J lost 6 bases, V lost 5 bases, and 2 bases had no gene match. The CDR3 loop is CASSGDRGLQPQHF. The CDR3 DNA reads TGTGCCAGCAGCGGGGACAGGGGGCTTCAGCCCCAGCATTTT. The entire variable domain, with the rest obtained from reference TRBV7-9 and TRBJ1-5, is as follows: DTGVSQNPRHKITKRGQNVTFRCDPISEHNRLYWYRQTLGQGPEFLTYFQNEAQLEKSRLLSDRFSAERPKGSFSTLEIQRTEQGDSAMYLCASSGDRGLQPQHFGDGTRLSIL.

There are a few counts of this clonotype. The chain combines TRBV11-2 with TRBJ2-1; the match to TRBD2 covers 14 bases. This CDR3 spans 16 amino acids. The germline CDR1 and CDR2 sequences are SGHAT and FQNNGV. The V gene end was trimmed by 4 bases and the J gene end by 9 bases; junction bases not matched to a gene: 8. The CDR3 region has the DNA TGTGCCAGCAGCTCGCCGGGACTAGCGGGAGTTTTTGAGCAGTTCTTC. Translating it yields CASSSPGLAGVFEQFF.

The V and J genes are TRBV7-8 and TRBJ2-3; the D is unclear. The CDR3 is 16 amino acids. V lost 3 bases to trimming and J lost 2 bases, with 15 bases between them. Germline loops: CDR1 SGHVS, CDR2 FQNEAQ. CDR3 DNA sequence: TGTGCCAGCAGCTTGGGCCATAGTATTGCCACAGATACGCAGTATTTT. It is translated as CASSLGHSIATDTQYF.